This TCR beta chain stems from a study of OX40 agonist ivuxolimab in advanced cancers. At the level of the study: Patients were roughly 83% male with ages roughly 23 to 90, mean roughly 55. One hepatocellular carcinoma and a couple of cutaneous melanoma patients partially responded.

Points on this clone: Its antigen is undetermined.

Study-level points and caveats: Normalized expansion of T-cell clones was also low for some nonresponders. More expanded clones were found, on average, in CD8+ than in CD4+ T cells.

The CDR3 has 14 amino acids. Trimming removed 3 bases at V and 3 bases at J, with 12 bases between. Germline CDR1 reads SNHLY; CDR2 reads FYNNEI. Some clones are missing from TCRdb's copy, which holds only in-frame ones; the method was immunoSEQ multiplex PCR. The sample holds about 58,000 clones, 85% to 90% seen once. This receptor was taken from an adult with an advanced solid tumor such as melanoma, head and neck, liver or kidney cancer. V gene TRBV2 combines with J gene TRBJ2-7; perhaps TRBD2 as D (5 bases). Here the sequenced sample was CD4+ or CD8+ T cells sorted from blood, taken in a trial of the OX40 agonist ivuxolimab. CDR3: CASSDERGNYEQYF. CDR3 DNA: TGTGCCAGCAGTGACGAGAGAGGGAACTACGAGCAGTACTTC.